The clone carrying this T cell receptor beta chain occurred a few times. The antigen is unknown. Germline CDR1 reads ENHRY; CDR2 reads SYGVKD. The CDR3 is made up of 15 amino acids. The V segment lost 6 bases and the J segment 5 bases; nucleotides outside the gene matches: 11. These data are taken from a study of T-cell reconstitution after alpha-beta-depleted transplantation in children. For TCRbeta, the library was prepared with unique molecular identifiers. Using its own MiXCR run on the PCR reads, TCRdb lists one record per CDR3 protein. This repertoire shows roughly 790,000 distinct CDR3 sequences, 16% found once; its top ten account for approximately 4.5%. Study-level points and caveats: Hyperexpanded clones declined; after one year, newly produced T cells mostly supplied diversity. Some patients showed high day-60 TCRbeta diversity, which derived from surviving recipient T cells and thymic progenitors.

This specimen was PBMCs, mostly from graft donor cells, taken 360 days after TCRalphabeta/CD19-depleted stem cell transplant. The rearrangement links TRBV10-3 to TRBJ2-7, with TRBD1 matching 9 bases. The sequence was obtained from a male patient younger than 18 who had a stem cell transplant for acute lymphoblastic leukemia, so the T cells may come from the graft donor. The CDR3 DNA follows: TGTGCCATCAGAGATCCGGGACAGGGCTTCAACGAGCAGTACTTC. Translation: CAIRDPGQGFNEQYF.